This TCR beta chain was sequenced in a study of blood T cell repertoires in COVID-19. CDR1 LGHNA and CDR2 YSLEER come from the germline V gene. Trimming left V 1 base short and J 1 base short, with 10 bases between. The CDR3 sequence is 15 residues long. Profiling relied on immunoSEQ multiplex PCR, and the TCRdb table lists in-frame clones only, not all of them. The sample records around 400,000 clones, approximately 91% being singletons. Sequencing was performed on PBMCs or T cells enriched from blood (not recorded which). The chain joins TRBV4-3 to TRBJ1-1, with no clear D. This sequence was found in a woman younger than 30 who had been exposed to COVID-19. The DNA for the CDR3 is TGCGCCAGCAGCCAAGTCTACGATCAGAACACTGAAGCTTTCTTT. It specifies CASSQVYDQNTEAFF.